This section outlines one T cell receptor (beta chain) sequence together with its context. The junction shows a germline mismatch at one end, possibly a read error. Only in-frame clones appear in the TCRdb table, and some are missing; sequencing was by immunoSEQ multiplex PCR. The data contain 55,000 to 70,000 clones, approximately 80% of them singletons. The CDR3 covers 15 residues. CDR1 and CDR2 from the germline V gene are MNHEY and SMNVEV (reference sequence). This specimen belongs to a study of PD-L1 blockade in urothelial cancer. The TCR originated in a man in his 70s with urothelial cancer. The chain carries TRBV27 and TRBJ2-5; 8 nucleotides match TRBD2. Sequencing used PBMCs, obtained around atezolizumab (anti-PD-L1) treatment. CDR3 sequence: CVSSLGLAGLETQYF. CDR3 coding DNA: TGTGTCAGCAGTTTAGGTTTAGCGGGACTAGAGACCCAGTACTTC.